The rows below give T cell receptor beta chains drawn from one sample of a study of T cells after yellow fever vaccination. MiXCR was run by TCRdb on the 5' RACE reads, yielding one entry per CDR3 protein. This sample has 300,000 to 400,000 distinct CDR3 sequences, with approximately 3.9% found just once. This specimen consisted of PBMCs, obtained 5 days after the yellow fever booster vaccination. The receptors stem from a man aged 18 to 30 who received the YFV17D yellow fever vaccine. The conserved cysteine and the conserved F or W are not part of the CDR3 here.

>TRBJ2-2|TRBV5-6|12
ASSLGVTTGELF
>TRBJ1-5|TRBV27|11
ASSFQGAQPQH
>TRBJ2-1|TRBV29-1|14
SDSSGSGGSYNEQF
>TRBJ1-5|TRBV7-2|13
ASSPEAGNNQPQH
>TRBJ2-4|TRBV5-1|16
ASSQGTSGVLAKNIQY
>TRBJ1-2|TRBV19|13
ASTQRDRSPYGYT
>TRBJ1-1|TRBV20-1|11
SATLQGPTEAF
>TRBJ2-4|TRBV7-9|14
ASSARGLRAKNIQY
>TRBJ1-2|TRBV10-3|12
ATGTGTGYQGYT
>TRBJ1-1|TRBV5-1|13
ASSRRQGANTEAF
>TRBJ1-5|TRBV3-1|13
ASSQGVVKNQPQH
>TRBJ1-2|TRBV29-1|10
SVSWSQDGYT
>TRBJ1-6|TRBV5-4|13
ASSLDGNFNSPLH
>TRBJ2-6|TRBV9|13
ASSVVESGANVLT
>TRBJ1-6|TRBV13|13
ASSEGQGEYSPLH
>TRBJ2-5|TRBV29-1|11
SVDTGTVETQY
>TRBJ1-3|TRBV10-3|10
AIFGAGNTIY
>TRBJ2-2|TRBV27|14
ASSLMEGANTGELF
>TRBJ1-1|TRBV12-3/TRBV12-4|11
ASRSTGDTEAF
>TRBJ2-1|TRBV9|14
ASSHSGGPAYNEQF
>TRBJ2-3|TRBV10-3|11
AISDAGADTQY
>TRBJ2-7|TRBV2|10
ASSFTSYEQY
>TRBJ1-2|TRBV12-3/TRBV12-4|11
ASSLFGNYGYT
>TRBJ2-5|TRBV30|22
AWEGTSGKRPSTSGQALRIPQY
>TRBJ2-5|TRBV28|12
ASRQGSFLETQY
>TRBJ2-6|TRBV5-6|13
ASSLTTSGANVLT
>TRBJ2-7|TRBV11-2|13
ASRRLAGRSYEQY
>TRBJ1-1|TRBV18|10
ASLQGGTEAF
>TRBJ1-5|TRBV5-1|12
ASSLVWGQQPQH
>TRBJ2-7|TRBV27|12
ASSTSTGGYEQY
>TRBJ1-4|TRBV28|14
ASTYSPGQGYEKLF
>TRBJ2-7|TRBV12-3/TRBV12-4|12
ASSYVASSYEQY
>TRBJ1-6|TRBV6-6|14
ASKAGLYQDNSPLH
>TRBJ1-5|TRBV30|11
AWSGPSNQPQH
>TRBJ1-1|TRBV4-1|13
ASSPSSTVNTEAF
>TRBJ1-1|TRBV20-1|11
SGTRAENTEAF
>TRBJ2-3|TRBV19|8
ASGADTQY
>TRBJ1-5|TRBV20-1|12
SARDRLGGQPQH
>TRBJ2-2|TRBV7-9|13
ASRPTGGEAGELF
>TRBJ2-5|TRBV4-3|15
ASSLEASGGYGKTQY
>TRBJ1-2|TRBV28|13
ASSWGGTELYGYT
>TRBJ1-2|TRBV5-6|11
ASSAWGTGVYT
>TRBJ1-5|TRBV19|12
ASSLGGTGQPQH
>TRBJ2-1|TRBV5-1|15
ASSSGQGRRGLYEQF
>TRBJ2-7|TRBV20-1|10
SAEGHFYEQY
>TRBJ2-1|TRBV7-2|16
ASSLRMLAGTSYNEQF
>TRBJ1-4|TRBV7-2|12
ASSLDAGHEKLF
>TRBJ1-3|TRBV4-2|12
ASSQAGTGNTIY
>TRBJ1-4|TRBV7-2|12
ASSLDNLGAKLF
>TRBJ2-7|TRBV29-1|12
SVYGTSASYEQY
>TRBJ2-1|TRBV20-1|9
SGGADNEQF
>TRBJ1-1|TRBV5-1|11
ASSFGGPNEAF
>TRBJ2-3|TRBV12-5|11
ASGLLPSDTQY
>TRBJ2-5|TRBV29-1|10
SVVTGGETQY